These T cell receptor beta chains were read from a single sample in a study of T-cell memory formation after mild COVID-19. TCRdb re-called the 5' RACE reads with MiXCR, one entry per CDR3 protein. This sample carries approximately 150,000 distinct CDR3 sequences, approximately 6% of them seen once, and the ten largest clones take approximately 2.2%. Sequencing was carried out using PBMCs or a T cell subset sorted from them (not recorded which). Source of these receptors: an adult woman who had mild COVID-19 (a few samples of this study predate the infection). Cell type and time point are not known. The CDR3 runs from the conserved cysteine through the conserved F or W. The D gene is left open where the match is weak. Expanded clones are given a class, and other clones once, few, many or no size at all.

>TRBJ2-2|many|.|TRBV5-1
CASSLSSGELFF
TGCGCCAGCAGCTTATCCTCCGGGGAGCTGTTTTTT
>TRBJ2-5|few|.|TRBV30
CAWSVGGAETQYF
TGTGCCTGGAGTGTAGGGGGGGCAGAGACCCAGTACTTC
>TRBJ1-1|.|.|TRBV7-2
CASSSTATTEAFF
TGTGCCAGCAGCTCCACAGCGACCACCGAAGCTTTCTTT
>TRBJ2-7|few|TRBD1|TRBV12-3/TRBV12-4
CASSSTGTATYEQYF
TGTGCCAGCAGTTCCACCGGGACAGCAACCTACGAGCAGTACTTC
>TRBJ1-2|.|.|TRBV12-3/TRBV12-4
CASSLRAGFYGYTF
TGTGCCAGCAGTTTAAGAGCTGGGTTCTATGGCTACACCTTC
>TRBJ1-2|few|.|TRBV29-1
CSGGSPKGYTF
TGCAGCGGTGGCAGCCCTAAGGGCTACACCTTC
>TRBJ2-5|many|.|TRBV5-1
CASSMVGGTEETQYF
TGCGCCAGCAGCATGGTGGGGGGGACAGAAGAGACCCAGTACTTC
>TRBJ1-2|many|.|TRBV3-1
CASSQDSKGNGYTF
TGTGCCAGCAGCCAAGATTCGAAAGGAAATGGCTACACCTTC
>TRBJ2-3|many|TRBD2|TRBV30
CACHMSGASTDTQYF
TGTGCCTGCCACATGAGCGGGGCTAGCACAGATACGCAGTATTTT
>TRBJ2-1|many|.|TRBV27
CASSPRPAVEQFF
TGTGCCAGCAGTCCCCGGCCCGCAGTTGAGCAGTTCTTC
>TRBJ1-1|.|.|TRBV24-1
CATRAGDTEAFF
TGTGCCACCAGAGCAGGGGACACTGAAGCTTTCTTT
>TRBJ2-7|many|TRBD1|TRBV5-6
CASSLGLLRDRDLEQYF
TGTGCCAGCAGCCTTGGATTACTCCGGGACAGGGATCTCGAGCAGTACTTC
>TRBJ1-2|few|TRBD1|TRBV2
CASSSRDSIYGYTF
TGTGCCAGCAGTTCCCGGGACAGTATCTATGGCTACACCTTC
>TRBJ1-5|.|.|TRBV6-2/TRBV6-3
CASTTDLDQPQHF
TGTGCCAGCACCACCGATCTAGATCAGCCCCAGCATTTT
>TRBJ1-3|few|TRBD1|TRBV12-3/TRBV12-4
CASSRDRGFSGNTIYF
TGTGCCAGCAGCCGGGACAGGGGGTTTTCTGGAAACACCATATATTTT
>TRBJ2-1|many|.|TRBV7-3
CASSLGGASYNEQFF
TGTGCCAGCAGCTTAGGCGGGGCCTCCTACAATGAGCAGTTCTTC
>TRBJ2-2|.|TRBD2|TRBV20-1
CSARKRGASGELFF
TGCAGTGCTCGGAAGCGGGGGGCCTCCGGGGAGCTGTTTTTT
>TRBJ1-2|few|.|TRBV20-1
CSAREFREFSYTF
TGCAGTGCTAGAGAATTCCGGGAATTCAGCTACACCTTC
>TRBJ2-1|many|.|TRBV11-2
CASSLGAREKGQFF
TGTGCCAGCAGCCTCGGGGCACGGGAAAAAGGGCAGTTCTTC
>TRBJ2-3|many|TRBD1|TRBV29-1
CSASDRAKSTDTQYF
TGCAGCGCCAGCGACAGGGCGAAGAGCACAGATACGCAGTATTTT
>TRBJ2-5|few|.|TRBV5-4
CASRAGLSQETQYF
TGTGCCAGCAGGGCGGGACTCAGCCAAGAGACCCAGTACTTC
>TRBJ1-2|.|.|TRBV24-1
CATSDLKGSYGYTF
TGTGCCACCAGTGATTTGAAGGGGTCGTATGGCTACACCTTC
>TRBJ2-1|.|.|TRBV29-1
CSVTQGSHNEQFF
TGCAGCGTCACGCAGGGTTCCCACAATGAGCAGTTCTTC
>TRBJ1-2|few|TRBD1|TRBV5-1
CASSLNRQGASGYTF
TGCGCCAGCAGCTTGAATCGACAGGGGGCGAGTGGCTACACCTTC
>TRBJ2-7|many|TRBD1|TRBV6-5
CASSYSSGGLYEQYF
TGTGCCAGCAGTTACTCATCAGGGGGCCTCTACGAGCAGTACTTC
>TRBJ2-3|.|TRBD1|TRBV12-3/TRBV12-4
CASSPRRGPRDTQYF
TGTGCCAGCAGTCCCCGTAGGGGGCCAAGGGATACGCAGTATTTT
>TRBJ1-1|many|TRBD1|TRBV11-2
CASSLGTVNTEAFF
TGTGCCAGCAGCTTGGGGACAGTGAACACTGAAGCTTTCTTT
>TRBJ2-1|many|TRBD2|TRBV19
CASSILAGGLASGYEQFF
TGTGCCAGTAGTATACTAGCGGGGGGGCTTGCGTCGGGCTATGAGCAGTTCTTC
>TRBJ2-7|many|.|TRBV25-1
CASSLTQNEQYF
TGTGCCAGCAGTCTGACACAGAACGAGCAGTACTTC